The following is a T cell receptor (beta chain) sequence with its context. This sample is drawn from a study of blood T cell repertoires in COVID-19. About the research overall: Samples came from the United States, Italy and Spain, spanning acute and convalescent COVID-19.

Sequencing was performed with immunoSEQ multiplex PCR; in TCRdb, only in-frame clones are kept and a portion is missing. The sample has roughly 150,000 clones; approximately 79% are singletons. Sequencing was carried out using peripheral blood. The clonotype originates from a man aged 50-60 years with active or convalescent COVID-19.

The CDR3 protein is CASSLRDSRYEQYF. In DNA form, the CDR3 reads TGCGCCAGCAGCCTCCGGGACAGCCGTTACGAGCAGTACTTC. The gene calls are TRBV4-1 and TRBJ2-7, with 7 bases aligning to TRBD1. The V and J ends lost 4 bases and 4 bases, in that order; junction bases with no gene match: 7. Germline CDR1 reads MGHRA; CDR2 reads YSYEKL. The CDR3 is 14 residues long.